This T cell receptor (beta chain) derives from a study of beta chain features in type 1 diabetes (dated by TCRdb to between 2018 and 2020). Regarding the research as a whole: Mean age, gender distribution, total cell number and subset yield were not different between patients and healthy donors. A total of some 100,000,000 sorted cells were examined across all samples, and a strong correlation was observed between cell number per subset and RNA yield. In the study, TCRB repertoires of sorted circulating CD4+ T cell subsets from recently diagnosed type 1 diabetes patients were compared with those of matched healthy donors. Naive and central memory subsets were obtained from all 28 donors, but regulatory and stem cell-like memory subsets were isolated from only 8 patients and roughly eight healthy donors. Here is what the overall study found, with its caveats: PCR might favor shorter templates, but patient and control samples were amplified and corrected together, so any skew would affect both groups equally. Because cDNA was sequenced instead of genomic DNA, highly expressing activated cells could be over-represented, though the groups showed no difference in activation or CD3 levels. Naive, central memory and regulatory TCRB repertoires appeared to be more alike among patients than among healthy donors. A moderate but significant shortening of TCRB CDR3 length was observed in type 1 diabetes patients in all four CD4+ subsets. HLA sub-analyses involved small numbers of individuals, so any influence of HLA type on TCRB rearrangement remained unresolved. At VDJ recombination sites, patients with type 1 diabetes made fewer insertions and deleted more nucleotides, a pattern implying thymic rearrangement abnormalities.

The germline V gene (reference sequence) yields SEHNR for CDR1 and FQNEAQ for CDR2. The CDR3 runs 19 residues from the cysteine to the phenylalanine. Only CDR3 DNA is held: 57 bases, read in frame from base 1. Clipping removes 5 bases from V and 4 bases from J, with 19 as the unmatched junction base count. A single peripheral blood draw of about 116 mL on average was collected from each donor into heparinised tubes. A BD FACSAria II was used to sort naive, central memory, regulatory and stem cell-like memory CD4+ T cells with a panel that included CD45RO, CCR7, CD25, CD127, CD95 and CD27. Every sorted population had a purity above 95%. Right away, PBMCs were isolated by Lymphoprep density gradient centrifugation and were stained directly, with no culture step. So that batch effects would be minimized, each experiment stained and sorted samples in pairs, pairing one healthy donor with one patient.

This clone was found many times. The antigen this receptor binds is unknown. Base qualities are missing; no much larger clone stands one base away. The entire isolated RNA was reverse transcribed using the High Capacity cDNA Reverse Transcription Kit, and thus expressed TCRB transcripts were sequenced. Naive, central memory and regulatory T cell samples underwent deep immunoSEQ sequencing, averaging roughly 3.5 million total reads per sample. After sorted cells were lysed in RLT buffer, RNA was extracted with DNase-treated RNeasy Micro or Mini kits, with the choice depending on cell number. To prevent cross-contamination, each cell subset was processed individually, whereas patient and healthy donor samples were processed jointly. The immunoSEQ multiplex PCR was used to amplify TCRB sequences from cDNA, generating 87-bp fragments that spanned the CDR3 region. Sequencing of the amplicons was performed on the Illumina HiSeq platform. From the authors' description of their analysis: Synthetic template baselines were used to correct PCR bias computationally, reads within Hamming distance 2 were collapsed together, and singletons that could not be merged were discarded. Reads were aligned against IMGT so that V, D and J genes, CDR3 length and insertions or deletions at six rearrangement sites could be assigned. Within each subset, clonotype counts were normalized to sorted cell number, after which true diversity and Gini coefficients were computed with the tcR R package. The overlap coefficient, calculated on TCRB nucleotide sequences, was used to quantify repertoire sharing. TCRdb took this table from immuneACCESS and kept in-frame rearrangements with V and J called. Such tables lack part of the clones; where checked against another copy, unresolved V genes explain under half of the gap, and the rest is unexplained. The V and J calls and clone size come from that table; D and trimming were worked out from the DNA. This sample comprises under 200,000 clones, less than 9.5% of them detected only once. The ten largest make up 2% to 2.5% of the sample.

The source of this sequence is a young woman in good health. The V and J genes are TRBV7-9 and TRBJ2-5; TRBD2 agrees with 10 junctional bases. Material: central memory CD4+ T cells from blood. The DNA sequence is TGTGCCAGCAGCGGACGGCAGGCTAGCGGGGGCATGAAGGGAGAGACCCAGTACTTC. The translation is CASSGRQASGGMKGETQYF.